One and the same sample provided the 23 T cell receptor beta chains below, sequenced in a study of blood T cells in healthy people across ages. Combining a sample-barcoded 5' primer with a J-beta primer mix, a second PCR ran for about 7 to 12 cycles. TCRdb independently ran MiXCR on the 5' RACE reads; one entry per CDR3 protein. The table has roughly 730,000 distinct CDR3 sequences, around three fifths seen once. Sequencing was done on a sample of blood. The receptors were gathered from a man aged 40-49 years in good health.

The chain combines TRBV7-2 with TRBJ2-7; D is possibly TRBD1 (5 bases). The J call may be in error: the DNA end matches TRBJ2-5 better. The CDR3 extends over 14 amino acids. Germline lookup yields CDR1 SGHTA and CDR2 FQGNSA. The CDR3 sequence is CASSSRTRAETQYF. Here the CDR3 DNA reads TGTGCCAGCAGCTCTAGAACCAGGGCAGAGACCCAGTACTTC.

This clonotype was observed once. The junction does not match germline at one end; this may be a read error. This chain links TRBV4-2 with TRBJ1-2, with a tentative D call TRBD1 (5 bases). CDR1 LGHNA and CDR2 YNFKEQ come from the germline V gene. The length of the CDR3 is 15 residues. CDR3 sequence reads: CTSSQDGGEDDGYTF. As DNA, the CDR3 is TGTACCAGCAGCCAAGATGGGGGGGAGGATGATGGCTACACCTTC.

About this clonotype itself: An end of the junction differs from the germline gene, which may be a read error. The rearrangement links TRBV3-1 to TRBJ2-6, with 9 bases aligning to TRBD1. Germline V gives CDR1 LGHDT, CDR2 YNNKEL (reference sequence). The CDR3 runs to 19 residues. The CDR3 reads CASSGTLGQGSSGTNVLTF. The CDR3 nucleotides are TGTGCCAGCAGCGGAACGCTAGGACAGGGGAGCTCTGGGACCAACGTCCTGACTTTC. The variable domain in full, completed from reference TRBV3-1 and TRBJ2-6, reads DTAVSQTPKYLVTQMGNDKSIKCEQNLGHDTMYWYKQDSKKFLKIMFSYNNKELIINETVPNRFSPKSPDKAHLNLHINSLELGDSAVYFCASSGTLGQGSSGTNVLTFGAGSRLTVL.

The V call is TRBV21-1, the J call TRBJ2-7; the D call in the table, TRBD1, was not verified against the DNA. TRBV21-1 is noted as a pseudogene. This CDR3 contains 14 residues. CDR3 in amino acids: CASSKDRGYYEQYF. The CDR3 region has the DNA TGTGCCAGCAGCAAAGACCGGGGTTACTACGAGCAGTACTTC.

This clonotype turned up a few times. This chain joins TRBV20-1 and TRBJ2-1, with a possible D match to TRBD2 (6 bases). The CDR3 sequence is 15 residues long. Deletions cut 5 bases from V and 4 bases from J, with 18 bases between. The V gene's germline CDR1 is DFQATT and CDR2 SNEGSKA (reference sequence). The CDR3 DNA reads TGCAGTGCTCTGCCCCGGGCCGGGGGATACAATGAGCAGTTCTTC. This sequence encodes CSALPRAGGYNEQFF.

The genes are TRBV7-6 and TRBJ1-6; 12 bases agree with TRBD1. The CDR3 has 20 residues. The ends lost 1 base at V and 10 bases at J; junction bases unmatched: 17. CDR1 and CDR2 (germline): SGHVS, FNYEAQ. The chain's CDR3 is CASSLGWKGGTGGGRSPLHF. In DNA, the CDR3 is TGTGCCAGCAGCTTAGGCTGGAAAGGCGGGACAGGGGGCGGCAGGTCACCCCTCCACTTT.

The gene calls are TRBV28 and TRBJ2-1; perhaps TRBD2 as D (5 bases). Germline CDR1 and CDR2: MDHEN and SYDVKM. The V end was cut by 3 bases, the J end by 10 bases, with 13 bases between. The CDR3 is 13 residues long. CDR3 in amino acids: CASSFLRAGEQFF. The CDR3, as DNA: TGTGCCAGCAGTTTTCTCCGGGCGGGCGAGCAGTTCTTC.

CDR3 residues: CASSFLPTGAGGETQYF. The CDR3 DNA follows: TGTGCCAGCAGCTTTCTCCCGACAGGGGCGGGTGGAGAGACCCAGTACTTC. The chain couples TRBV11-2 to TRBJ2-7; 8 bases line up with TRBD1. The J call may not be correct, given that the DNA end is closer to TRBJ2-5. The CDR3 consists of 17 residues. CDR1 and CDR2 (germline): SGHAT, FQNNGV.

The chain recombines TRBV5-1 with TRBJ2-1; D possibly corresponds to TRBD1 (7 bases). The V end was cut by 0 bases, the J end by 9 bases, with 13 bases between. Germline V lookup: CDR1 SGHRS, CDR2 YFSETQ. This CDR3 comprises 14 residues. CDR3 in amino acids: CASSLGSQGGEQFF. CDR3 coding DNA: TGCGCCAGCAGCTTGGGGAGTCAGGGGGGTGAGCAGTTCTTC.

The sample holds a few counts of this clonotype. The chain recombines TRBV28 with TRBJ1-2; possibly TRBD1 for D (6 bases). The CDR3 length is 15 residues. Trimming left V 5 bases short and J 4 bases short, with 17 bases between. In germline, CDR1 is MDHEN, CDR2 SYDVKM. CDR3 sequence (DNA): TGTGCCAGCAGTGCGAACAGGGTTCAAAGCTATGGCTACACCTTC. Its translation: CASSANRVQSYGYTF.

This chain's CDR3 is CASSHSRFYEQYF. CDR3 sequence (DNA): TGTGCCAGTAGTCACAGCAGATTCTACGAGCAGTACTTC. This rearrangement joins TRBV19 to TRBJ2-4; D is uncertain. The end of the DNA is better explained by TRBJ2-7, so the J call may be wrong. The germline gives CDR1 LNHDA, CDR2 SQIVND (reference sequence). This CDR3 contains 13 residues.

The gene calls are TRBV29-1 and TRBJ1-2; TRBD1 aligns across 9 bases. V trimming: 6 bases; J trimming: 13 bases; junction bases outside the gene matches: 18. The CDR3 sequence is 14 residues long. The germline V gene has CDR1 SQVTM and CDR2 ANQGSEA. CDR3 in amino acids: CSVTDRDRVHLATF. The CDR3 DNA reads TGCAGCGTGACCGACCGGGACAGGGTTCATTTAGCCACCTTC. The full variable domain, in which reference TRBV29-1 and TRBJ1-2 provide the parts outside the CDR3, is SAVISQKPSRDICQRGTSLTIQCQVDSQVTMMFWYRQQPGQSLTLIATANQGSEATYESGFVIDKFPISRPNLTFSTLTVSNMSPEDSSIYLCSVTDRDRVHLATFGSGTRLTVV.

The gene calls are TRBV7-3 and TRBJ2-3; 8 nucleotides match TRBD2. J lost 5 bases, V lost 2 bases, and 9 bases had no gene match. This CDR3 contains 16 residues. CDR1 and CDR2 from the germline V gene are SGHTA and FQGTGA. The CDR3 DNA is TGTGCCAGCAGCTTACAGGGTAGCGGGACCCTAGATACGCAGTATTTT. This encodes CASSLQGSGTLDTQYF.

V usage is TRBV24-1 and J usage is TRBJ2-3; 8 bases match TRBD1. Germline V CDR1 and CDR2: KGHDR, SFDVKD. The CDR3 has 16 residues. The ends lost 4 bases at V and 4 bases at J; junction bases unmatched: 9. This CDR3 is CATSDITGGLPDTQYF. In DNA form, the CDR3 reads TGTGCCACCAGTGACATAACAGGGGGACTCCCAGATACGCAGTATTTT.

The V call is TRBV30, the J call TRBJ2-7, with D hard to call. The CDR3 covers 13 residues. Trimming pared 2 bases from V and 3 bases from J, leaving 11 bases between. Germline lookup yields CDR1 GTSNPN and CDR2 SVGIG (reference sequence). The CDR3 DNA reads TGTGCCTGGAGTATCGAACTTAACTACGAGCAGTACTTC. Its translation is CAWSIELNYEQYF.

The table lists this clonotype with a few counts. The rearrangement joins TRBV28 to TRBJ2-7; D is perhaps TRBD1 (5 bases). CDR3 size: 14 residues. From germline, CDR1 is MDHEN and CDR2 SYDVKM. The germline V and J ends were trimmed by 6 bases and 5 bases, with 17 bases remaining between them. CDR3 nucleotide sequence: TGTGCCAGCAGAATTGGCAGGGAACACCACGAGCAGTACTTC. Its translation is CASRIGREHHEQYF.

In nucleotides, the CDR3 is TGCAGCGTTGGAACCTTGAGAGGCTCTGGGGCCAACGTCCTGACTTTC. It codes for CSVGTLRGSGANVLTF. The V call is TRBV29-1, the J call TRBJ2-6, with D unresolved. The germline CDR1 and CDR2 sequences are SQVTM and ANQGSEA. There are 16 residues in the CDR3. Trimming left V 4 bases short and J 0 bases short, with 13 bases between. Full variable domain (outside the CDR3, taken from reference TRBV29-1 and TRBJ2-6): SAVISQKPSRDICQRGTSLTIQCQVDSQVTMMFWYRQQPGQSLTLIATANQGSEATYESGFVIDKFPISRPNLTFSTLTVSNMSPEDSSIYLCSVGTLRGSGANVLTFGAGSRLTVL.

The chain is built from TRBV7-3 and TRBJ2-7; tentative D call: TRBD2 (5 bases). CDR3 size: 15 residues. Germline V CDR1 and CDR2: SGHTA, FQGTGA. Trimming stripped 5 bases from V and 7 bases from J, with 21 bases between. CDR3 sequence reads: CASSKELAKTTEQYF. The CDR3 DNA sequence: TGTGCCAGCAGCAAAGAATTAGCGAAGACTACGGAGCAGTACTTC.

The gene calls are TRBV11-3 and TRBJ2-3; TRBD1 is a possible D gene (5 bases). The V end was cut by 5 bases, the J end by 3 bases, with 12 bases between. From germline, CDR1 is SGHNT and CDR2 YENEEA. The CDR3 runs 14 residues. CDR3 amino acids: CASSALRGTDTQYF. The CDR3, as DNA: TGTGCCAGCAGCGCCCTTAGGGGTACAGATACGCAGTATTTT.

The V gene is TRBV20-1, the J gene TRBJ2-5; either TRBD1 or TRBD2 may fit D (5 bases each). The V end was cut by 3 bases, the J end by 7 bases, with 18 bases between. There are 14 residues in the CDR3. The germline CDR1 and CDR2 sequences are DFQATT and SNEGSKA (reference sequence). In DNA, the CDR3 is TGCAGTGCTAGGGGGGATCAAGGGATGGCGACCCAGTACTTC. Amino acid sequence: CSARGDQGMATQYF.

The chain has TRBV20-1 and TRBJ2-7, with 10 positions matching TRBD1. Looked up from germline, CDR1 is DFQATT and CDR2 is SNEGSKA (reference sequence). The CDR3 length is 13 residues. Trimming removed 8 bases from V and 2 bases from J; junction bases left unmatched: 6. CDR3 region: CSLRTGGTYEQYF. DNA of the CDR3: TGCAGTCTCAGGACAGGGGGAACCTACGAGCAGTACTTC.

This clonotype was recorded a few times. The chain employs TRBV5-1 and TRBJ2-5, with 8 bases matching TRBD2. The V gene end was trimmed by 0 bases and the J gene end by 2 bases; junction bases not matched to a gene: 3. Germline assignment: CDR1 SGHRS and CDR2 YFSETQ. The CDR3 consists of 15 residues. CDR3 in amino acids: CASSLGSGGQETQYF. The CDR3, as DNA: TGCGCCAGCAGCTTGGGGAGCGGGGGACAAGAGACCCAGTACTTC.

The chain joins TRBV28 to TRBJ1-2; D is perhaps TRBD1 (5 bases). The V gene's germline CDR1 is MDHEN and CDR2 SYDVKM. V lost 6 bases, J lost 7 bases, and 12 bases lay in between. The CDR3 sequence is 12 residues long. The CDR3 is CASRITGGGYTF. The CDR3 nucleotides are TGTGCCAGCAGGATAACAGGCGGTGGCTACACCTTC.